These T cell receptor beta chains were read from a single sample in a study of T cell responses to AZD1222 COVID-19 vaccine. TCRdb keeps only in-frame clones here, not all; method: immunoSEQ multiplex PCR. The top ten hold 3.9% of the sample, which has about 55,000 clones, approximately 90% seen once. The source was peripheral blood, collected on day 0 of AZD1222 vaccination. Every receptor here comes from an adult in good health. Each CDR3 is given with its conserved first and last residue. D genes are given only for firm matches. Expanded clones get a size class; other rows say once, few or many, or leave the size out.

TRBJ2-7 | TRBV5-1 | TRBD1 | - | TGCGCCAGCAGCCCCACGGGACAGAGCTCCTACGAGCAGTACTTC | CASSPTGQSSYEQYF
TRBJ2-5 | TRBV5-4 | TRBD2 | - | TGTGCCAGCAGCTTGGCCAGCGGGGGGGCGTGGGAGACCCAGTACTTC | CASSLASGGAWETQYF
TRBJ1-1 | TRBV11-2 | - | - | TGTGCCAGCAGCGCACCCCAGACGAACACTGAAGCTTTCTTT | CASSAPQTNTEAFF
TRBJ2-7 | TRBV5-1 | - | few | TGCGCCAGCAGCTTGGGGGGACCCGAGGACGAGCAGTACTTC | CASSLGGPEDEQYF
TRBJ1-5 | TRBV4-1 | - | once | TGCGCCAGCAGCCCAGACATGGGCAATCAGCCCCAGCATTTT | CASSPDMGNQPQHF
TRBJ2-6 | TRBV6-1 | - | - | TGTGCCAGCAGTGAACCGACTCGCTCGGCGGGGGCCAACGTCCTGACTTTC | CASSEPTRSAGANVLTF
TRBJ2-7 | TRBV7-2 | - | once | TGTGCCAGCAGCCCCCGGGGGTCAACCTACGAGCAGTACTTC | CASSPRGSTYEQYF
TRBJ1-2 | TRBV6-5 | - | once | TGTGCCAGCACCCCCGAGTGGAGGGATAACTATGGCTACACCTTC | CASTPEWRDNYGYTF
TRBJ1-2 | TRBV24-1 | - | - | TGTGCCACCAGTGATACCTCCGTGTTGTATGGCTACACCTTC | CATSDTSVLYGYTF
TRBJ2-3 | TRBV10-1 | - | - | TGCGCCAGCAGTGGGGGCCTTTTAGCGGATACGCAGTATTTT | CASSGGLLADTQYF